The rows below give T cell receptor beta chains drawn from one sample of a study of cytomegalovirus exposure and HLA in healthy donors. Assay used: immunoSEQ multiplex PCR; TCRdb lists only in-frame clones, some missing. This table has approximately 150,000 clones, roughly 80% appearing once. Sequencing was done on a sample of PBMCs. These receptors came from a man aged 18 to 29 in good health and CMV-seropositive. CDR3s include the opening cysteine and the closing phenylalanine or tryptophan. The D gene is left open where the match is weak. A clone size is listed for some rows: how often the clone was seen (once, few, many), or a class if it is expanded.

len: 15; v_gene: TRBV14; abundance: .; d_gene: TRBD1; j_gene: TRBJ2-7; CDR3aa: CASSRVQGARDEQYF; CDR3nt: TGTGCCAGCAGCCGAGTACAGGGGGCGCGGGACGAGCAGTACTTC
len: 21; v_gene: TRBV28; abundance: .; d_gene: .; j_gene: TRBJ1-5; CDR3aa: CASSLWASALADSSSNQPQHF; CDR3nt: TGTGCCAGCAGTTTATGGGCCTCGGCTCTGGCGGACAGCTCTAGCAATCAGCCCCAGCATTTT
len: 15; v_gene: TRBV28; abundance: .; d_gene: .; j_gene: TRBJ2-7; CDR3aa: CASSQPLGDSYEQYF; CDR3nt: TGTGCCAGCAGCCAACCGCTGGGCGACTCCTACGAGCAGTACTTC
len: 14; v_gene: TRBV7-3; abundance: once; d_gene: TRBD1; j_gene: TRBJ2-5; CDR3aa: CASSSTGDRETQYF; CDR3nt: TGTGCCAGCAGCTCGACAGGGGACCGAGAGACCCAGTACTTC
len: 15; v_gene: TRBV28; abundance: .; d_gene: .; j_gene: TRBJ2-7; CDR3aa: CASSLASGGVYEQYF; CDR3nt: TGTGCCAGCAGTTTAGCCTCCGGCGGCGTCTACGAGCAGTACTTC
len: 13; v_gene: TRBV19; abundance: .; d_gene: .; j_gene: TRBJ2-2; CDR3aa: CASSGARGGELFF; CDR3nt: TGTGCCAGCTCAGGTGCCCGGGGCGGGGAGCTGTTTTTT
len: 15; v_gene: TRBV15; abundance: .; d_gene: TRBD1; j_gene: TRBJ1-6; CDR3aa: CATSREQGFRSPLHF; CDR3nt: TGTGCCACCAGCAGAGAACAGGGGTTTCGTTCACCCCTCCACTTT
len: 16; v_gene: TRBV27; abundance: .; d_gene: TRBD1; j_gene: TRBJ1-2; CDR3aa: CASSPSGQGANYGYTF; CDR3nt: TGTGCCAGCAGTCCGTCGGGACAGGGGGCTAACTATGGCTACACCTTC
len: 16; v_gene: TRBV19; abundance: .; d_gene: TRBD2; j_gene: TRBJ2-5; CDR3aa: CASSSPSGRDQETQYF; CDR3nt: TGTGCCAGTAGTAGCCCTAGCGGGAGGGACCAAGAGACCCAGTACTTC
len: 18; v_gene: TRBV28; abundance: few; d_gene: TRBD1; j_gene: TRBJ2-7; CDR3aa: CASKTGSRLVPRLYEQYF; CDR3nt: TGTGCCAGCAAGACAGGGAGTAGACTGGTCCCTAGACTCTACGAGCAGTACTTC
len: 14; v_gene: TRBV28; abundance: once; d_gene: TRBD2; j_gene: TRBJ2-1; CDR3aa: CATTVAGPLNEQFF; CDR3nt: TGTGCCACCACCGTAGCGGGCCCCCTCAATGAGCAGTTCTTC
len: 15; v_gene: TRBV27; abundance: few; d_gene: .; j_gene: TRBJ1-2; CDR3aa: CASSFLGGSNYGYTF; CDR3nt: TGTGCCAGCAGTTTCTTAGGCGGTTCTAACTATGGCTACACCTTC
len: 14; v_gene: TRBV2; abundance: .; d_gene: TRBD1; j_gene: TRBJ1-4; CDR3aa: CASSTGASWEKLFF; CDR3nt: TGTGCCAGCAGTACAGGGGCCTCCTGGGAAAAACTGTTTTTT
len: 15; v_gene: TRBV9; abundance: few; d_gene: .; j_gene: TRBJ2-2; CDR3aa: CASSVTEANTGELFF; CDR3nt: TGTGCCAGCAGCGTCACGGAGGCGAACACCGGGGAGCTGTTTTTT
len: 14; v_gene: TRBV18; abundance: .; d_gene: .; j_gene: TRBJ2-5; CDR3aa: CASSPLGGLETQYF; CDR3nt: TGTGCCAGCTCACCACTCGGGGGTTTGGAGACCCAGTACTTC
len: 14; v_gene: TRBV2; abundance: .; d_gene: TRBD1; j_gene: TRBJ2-7; CDR3aa: CASRGTGGTYEQYF; CDR3nt: TGTGCCAGCAGGGGGACAGGGGGAACCTACGAGCAGTACTTC
len: 12; v_gene: TRBV27; abundance: .; d_gene: TRBD2; j_gene: TRBJ2-1; CDR3aa: CASGLALNEQFF; CDR3nt: TGTGCCAGCGGACTAGCTCTAAATGAGCAGTTCTTC
len: 14; v_gene: TRBV6-1; abundance: .; d_gene: .; j_gene: TRBJ2-5; CDR3aa: CASSIGPPGETQYF; CDR3nt: TGTGCCAGCAGCATAGGACCCCCGGGGGAGACCCAGTACTTC
len: 14; v_gene: TRBV7-2; abundance: .; d_gene: TRBD1; j_gene: TRBJ2-7; CDR3aa: CASSLGGQPYEQYF; CDR3nt: TGTGCCAGCAGCTTAGGGGGACAGCCCTACGAGCAGTACTTC
len: 15; v_gene: TRBV7-6; abundance: .; d_gene: TRBD1; j_gene: TRBJ1-4; CDR3aa: CASSPRTGGFEKLFF; CDR3nt: TGTGCCAGCAGCCCGAGGACAGGGGGTTTTGAAAAACTGTTTTTT
len: 14; v_gene: TRBV5-1; abundance: .; d_gene: TRBD1; j_gene: TRBJ1-1; CDR3aa: CASSLDRGYTEAFF; CDR3nt: TGCGCCAGCAGCTTGGACAGGGGATACACTGAAGCTTTCTTT
len: 15; v_gene: TRBV9; abundance: .; d_gene: .; j_gene: TRBJ2-7; CDR3aa: CASSVWKSVLREQYF; CDR3nt: TGTGCCAGCAGCGTTTGGAAAAGCGTCCTGCGCGAGCAGTACTTC
len: 13; v_gene: TRBV27; abundance: .; d_gene: .; j_gene: TRBJ1-6; CDR3aa: CASSQVRNSPLHF; CDR3nt: TGTGCCAGCAGTCAAGTTAGAAATTCACCCCTCCACTTT
len: 15; v_gene: TRBV30; abundance: .; d_gene: TRBD1; j_gene: TRBJ1-3; CDR3aa: CAWIGTATDRNTIYF; CDR3nt: TGTGCCTGGATCGGGACAGCGACGGATCGAAACACCATATATTTT
len: 13; v_gene: TRBV27; abundance: few; d_gene: .; j_gene: TRBJ1-1; CDR3aa: CASSPGGSTEAFF; CDR3nt: TGTGCCAGCAGTCCCGGGGGGAGCACTGAAGCTTTCTTT
len: 16; v_gene: TRBV5-1; abundance: .; d_gene: .; j_gene: TRBJ2-4; CDR3aa: CASSRTGGGPKNIQYF; CDR3nt: TGCGCCAGCAGCCGCACAGGGGGGGGGCCCAAAAACATTCAGTACTTC
len: 14; v_gene: TRBV19; abundance: .; d_gene: .; j_gene: TRBJ2-3; CDR3aa: CASSRGDDTDTQYF; CDR3nt: TGTGCCAGTAGTAGGGGAGATGACACAGATACGCAGTATTTT
len: 18; v_gene: TRBV11-2; abundance: .; d_gene: TRBD2; j_gene: TRBJ2-5; CDR3aa: CASSSRGSGPLRGETQYF; CDR3nt: TGTGCCAGCAGCTCTCGTGGTAGCGGGCCTTTACGGGGAGAGACCCAGTACTTC
len: 13; v_gene: TRBV27; abundance: .; d_gene: .; j_gene: TRBJ1-1; CDR3aa: CASSYDPRAEAFF; CDR3nt: TGTGCCAGCAGTTACGACCCGAGGGCTGAAGCTTTCTTT
len: 13; v_gene: TRBV27; abundance: .; d_gene: .; j_gene: TRBJ1-2; CDR3aa: CASSHNRNYGYTF; CDR3nt: TGTGCCAGCAGCCACAACCGCAACTATGGCTACACCTTC
len: 11; v_gene: TRBV29-1; abundance: .; d_gene: .; j_gene: TRBJ2-3; CDR3aa: CSGRGSDTQYF; CDR3nt: TGCAGCGGGCGAGGTTCAGATACGCAGTATTTT
len: 14; v_gene: TRBV2; abundance: .; d_gene: TRBD2; j_gene: TRBJ2-5; CDR3aa: CASTQLAGQETQYF; CDR3nt: TGTGCCAGCACACAACTAGCGGGACAAGAGACCCAGTACTTC
len: 13; v_gene: TRBV7-9; abundance: .; d_gene: TRBD2; j_gene: TRBJ2-7; CDR3aa: CASRPGTKNEQYF; CDR3nt: TGTGCCAGCAGACCCGGGACTAAGAACGAGCAGTACTTC
len: 17; v_gene: TRBV9; abundance: .; d_gene: .; j_gene: TRBJ1-3; CDR3aa: CASSVAPPVSSGNTIYF; CDR3nt: TGTGCCAGCAGCGTAGCCCCCCCGGTCTCCTCTGGAAACACCATATATTTT
len: 13; v_gene: TRBV4-1; abundance: few; d_gene: TRBD1; j_gene: TRBJ1-2; CDR3aa: CASSATGTGRYTF; CDR3nt: TGCGCCAGCAGCGCGACAGGGACAGGTCGCTACACCTTC
len: 15; v_gene: TRBV6-1; abundance: .; d_gene: .; j_gene: TRBJ1-2; CDR3aa: CASSESRMTVYGYTF; CDR3nt: TGTGCCAGCAGTGAATCGAGAATGACAGTGTATGGCTACACCTTC
len: 12; v_gene: TRBV11-2; abundance: few; d_gene: .; j_gene: TRBJ2-7; CDR3aa: CASSPLGGLQYF; CDR3nt: TGTGCCAGCAGCCCTCTTGGGGGCCTGCAGTACTTC
len: 14; v_gene: TRBV30; abundance: .; d_gene: .; j_gene: TRBJ2-7; CDR3aa: CAWSKDSSSYEQYF; CDR3nt: TGTGCCTGGAGTAAAGACAGCAGCTCCTACGAGCAGTACTTC
len: 14; v_gene: TRBV19; abundance: .; d_gene: .; j_gene: TRBJ2-4; CDR3aa: CASSIGLRGNIQYF; CDR3nt: TGTGCCAGTAGTATTGGCCTTCGCGGAAACATTCAGTACTTC
len: 15; v_gene: TRBV2; abundance: few; d_gene: TRBD2; j_gene: TRBJ2-5; CDR3aa: CASNELAGSGKTQYF; CDR3nt: TGTGCCAGCAACGAACTAGCGGGAAGTGGGAAGACCCAGTACTTC
len: 16; v_gene: TRBV7-6; abundance: few; d_gene: .; j_gene: TRBJ2-2; CDR3aa: CASSQVTVRTSGELFF; CDR3nt: TGTGCCAGCAGCCAGGTGACAGTGAGGACATCCGGGGAGCTGTTTTTT
len: 16; v_gene: TRBV6-5; abundance: .; d_gene: TRBD1; j_gene: TRBJ2-5; CDR3aa: CASSYGGGTGEETQYF; CDR3nt: TGTGCCAGCAGTTACGGAGGTGGGACAGGGGAAGAGACCCAGTACTTC
len: 16; v_gene: TRBV21-1; abundance: .; d_gene: .; j_gene: TRBJ2-7; CDR3aa: CASSKRLNLDSYEQYF; CDR3nt: TGTGCCAGCAGCAAGAGGTTGAATTTAGATTCCTACGAGCAGTACTTC
len: 16; v_gene: TRBV5-6; abundance: .; d_gene: TRBD1; j_gene: TRBJ2-2; CDR3aa: CASSFYGTGRTGELFF; CDR3nt: TGTGCCAGCAGCTTTTATGGGACAGGGAGAACCGGGGAGCTGTTTTTT
len: 11; v_gene: TRBV2; abundance: few; d_gene: TRBD1; j_gene: TRBJ2-7; CDR3aa: CASSARQGHDF; CDR3nt: TGTGCCAGCAGTGCCAGACAGGGACACGACTTC
len: 14; v_gene: TRBV7-9; abundance: .; d_gene: .; j_gene: TRBJ2-5; CDR3aa: CASSPWGRGETQYF; CDR3nt: TGTGCCAGCAGCCCCTGGGGCCGGGGGGAGACCCAGTACTTC
len: 14; v_gene: TRBV7-8; abundance: .; d_gene: .; j_gene: TRBJ1-2; CDR3aa: CASSLVRQGTGYTF; CDR3nt: TGTGCCAGCAGCTTAGTACGTCAGGGTACAGGCTACACCTTC
len: 13; v_gene: TRBV28; abundance: .; d_gene: .; j_gene: TRBJ2-2; CDR3aa: CASEEGVTGELFF; CDR3nt: TGTGCCAGCGAGGAGGGCGTAACCGGGGAGCTGTTTTTT
len: 15; v_gene: TRBV6-5; abundance: .; d_gene: .; j_gene: TRBJ1-4; CDR3aa: CASNFPTESNEKLFF; CDR3nt: TGTGCCAGCAATTTCCCGACAGAATCTAATGAAAAACTGTTTTTT
len: 9; v_gene: TRBV6-4; abundance: .; d_gene: .; j_gene: TRBJ2-7; CDR3aa: CASTVEQYF; CDR3nt: TGTGCCAGCACTGTAGAGCAGTACTTC
len: 12; v_gene: TRBV9; abundance: .; d_gene: .; j_gene: TRBJ2-1; CDR3aa: CASSRDYNEQFF; CDR3nt: TGTGCCAGCTCTAGAGACTACAATGAGCAGTTCTTC
len: 17; v_gene: TRBV7-9; abundance: .; d_gene: TRBD2; j_gene: TRBJ2-1; CDR3aa: CASSGGAGRALDNEQFF; CDR3nt: TGTGCCAGCAGCGGCGGGGCGGGGAGGGCCTTAGACAATGAGCAGTTCTTC
len: 11; v_gene: TRBV14; abundance: .; d_gene: .; j_gene: TRBJ2-7; CDR3aa: CASSLYMEQYF; CDR3nt: TGTGCCAGCAGCCTTTACATGGAGCAGTACTTC
len: 18; v_gene: TRBV2; abundance: .; d_gene: TRBD1; j_gene: TRBJ2-7; CDR3aa: CASRRSKTWGTGSYEQYF; CDR3nt: TGTGCCAGCCGTCGATCTAAAACTTGGGGGACAGGATCCTACGAGCAGTACTTC
len: 14; v_gene: TRBV7-9; abundance: .; d_gene: .; j_gene: TRBJ1-1; CDR3aa: CASSLVSVNTEAFF; CDR3nt: TGTGCCAGCAGCTTAGTATCCGTGAACACTGAAGCTTTCTTT
len: 18; v_gene: TRBV11-2; abundance: .; d_gene: TRBD1; j_gene: TRBJ1-1; CDR3aa: CASSFSGRGFPMNTEAFF; CDR3nt: TGTGCCAGCAGCTTCTCGGGCAGGGGGTTCCCGATGAACACTGAAGCTTTCTTT
len: 13; v_gene: TRBV13; abundance: .; d_gene: .; j_gene: TRBJ1-1; CDR3aa: CASSLQGAGEAFF; CDR3nt: TGTGCCAGCAGCTTACAAGGGGCCGGAGAAGCTTTCTTT
len: 15; v_gene: TRBV14; abundance: .; d_gene: TRBD2; j_gene: TRBJ2-7; CDR3aa: CASSQLPAGDYEQYF; CDR3nt: TGTGCCAGCAGCCAACTCCCAGCGGGAGACTACGAGCAGTACTTC
len: 15; v_gene: TRBV7-9; abundance: once; d_gene: TRBD2; j_gene: TRBJ2-7; CDR3aa: CASSPKRGRTYEQYF; CDR3nt: TGTGCCAGCAGCCCTAAGCGGGGTAGAACCTACGAGCAGTACTTC